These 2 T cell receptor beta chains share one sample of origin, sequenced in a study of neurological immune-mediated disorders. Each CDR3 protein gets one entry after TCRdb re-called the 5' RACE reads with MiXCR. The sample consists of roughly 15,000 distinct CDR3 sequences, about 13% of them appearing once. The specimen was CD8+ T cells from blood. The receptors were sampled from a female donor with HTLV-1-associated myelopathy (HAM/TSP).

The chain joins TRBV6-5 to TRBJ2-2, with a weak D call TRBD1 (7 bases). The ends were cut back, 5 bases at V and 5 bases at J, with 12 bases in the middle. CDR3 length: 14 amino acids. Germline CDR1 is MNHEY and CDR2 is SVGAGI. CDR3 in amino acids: CASSSPGGTGELFF. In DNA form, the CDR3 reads TGTGCCAGCAGTAGTCCAGGGGGGACCGGGGAGCTGTTTTTT.

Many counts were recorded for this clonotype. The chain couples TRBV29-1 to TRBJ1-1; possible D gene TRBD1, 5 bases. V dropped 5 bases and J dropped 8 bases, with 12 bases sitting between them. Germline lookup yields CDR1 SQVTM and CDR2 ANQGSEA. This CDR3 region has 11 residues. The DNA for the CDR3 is TGCAGCGTTTGGGCGAAGGGGGAAGCTTTCTTT. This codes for CSVWAKGEAFF.